This is a list of T cell receptor beta chains from one sample in a study of CD8 T cells in ankylosing spondylitis. Using its own MiXCR run on the 5' RACE reads, TCRdb lists one record per CDR3 protein. The sample has 300,000 to 350,000 distinct CDR3 sequences, more than 9% seen once. The sequenced sample consisted of blood, either unsorted or a sorted T cell fraction (not recorded which). These receptors came from a female donor with ankylosing spondylitis or in good health (not recorded which). The CDR3 runs from the conserved cysteine through the conserved F or W. The D gene is left open where the match is weak. Clone size, where shown, is once, few, many, or a class for clones that have expanded.

clone size | J gene | V gene | D gene | CDR3 DNA | CDR3 protein
NA | TRBJ2-5 | TRBV4-2 | NA | TGTGCCAGCAGCCAAGATGGAGGCGAGGGTGGTGAGACCCAGTACTTC | CASSQDGGEGGETQYF
NA | TRBJ1-6 | TRBV10-3 | NA | TGTGCCATCAGCCCGAGGGAGGGGCGAGAATCACCCCTCCACTTT | CAISPREGRESPLHF
many | TRBJ1-2 | TRBV28 | NA | TGTGCCAGCAGACGGGACGGGATAGATGGCTACACCTTC | CASRRDGIDGYTF
few | TRBJ1-6 | TRBV12-3/TRBV12-4 | NA | TGTGCCAGCAGTTTATCTTCAAACGATTCACCCCTCCACTTT | CASSLSSNDSPLHF
many | TRBJ2-1 | TRBV4-3 | TRBD1 | TGCGCCAGCAGCCAAAACAGGGGCATGGGTGAGCAGTTCTTC | CASSQNRGMGEQFF
many | TRBJ2-1 | TRBV20-1 | TRBD2 | TGCAGTGCTAGAGGTCCCTGGCTAGCGGGGTATGAGCAGTTCTTC | CSARGPWLAGYEQFF
NA | TRBJ1-4 | TRBV28 | TRBD1 | TGTGCCAGCAGCCCACTCCGACAGGGGGCAAGAATAGTAAGGCTGTTTTTT | CASSPLRQGARIVRLFF
few | TRBJ2-1 | TRBV6-1 | NA | TGTGCCGTATTCAGGGGCTTCTACAATGAGCAGTTCTTC | CAVFRGFYNEQFF
many | TRBJ2-1 | TRBV27 | TRBD2 | TGTGCCAGCAGTCCCCTCTCTAGCGGGAGGTACAATGAGCAGTTCTTC | CASSPLSSGRYNEQFF
NA | TRBJ2-7 | TRBV7-9 | TRBD1 | TGTGCCAGCAGTCAGACGGGACAGGGGGTCGAGCAGTACTTC | CASSQTGQGVEQYF
many | TRBJ1-1 | TRBV12-3/TRBV12-4 | NA | TGTGCCAGCAGTCATCCGGGACGGAACACTGAAGCTTTCTTT | CASSHPGRNTEAFF
many | TRBJ1-1 | TRBV13 | NA | TGTGCCAGCTCCCCTCCGGGCAGGAGCAACACTGAAGCTTTCTTT | CASSPPGRSNTEAFF
many | TRBJ1-6 | TRBV6-7 | NA | TGTGCCAGCAGTTACTCTCGCAGGGCTGATGGGCCCCTCCACTTT | CASSYSRRADGPLHF
many | TRBJ1-2 | TRBV12-3/TRBV12-4 | NA | TGTGCCAGCAGCTCTGGGAGACCCTATGGCTACACCTTC | CASSSGRPYGYTF
many | TRBJ2-3 | TRBV20-1 | NA | TGCAGTGCTAGAGAGAGGGACCGAAGCACAGATACGCAGTATTTT | CSARERDRSTDTQYF
many | TRBJ2-4 | TRBV15 | NA | TGTGCCACCAGCAGAGCTATCCAGGCCCTCGGACAGAAGAAAAACATTCAGTACTTC | CATSRAIQALGQKKNIQYF
many | TRBJ2-2 | TRBV10-1 | TRBD2 | TGCGCCAGCAGTAAATCGGGACTAGCGGGACCATTGACCGGGGAGCTGTTTTTT | CASSKSGLAGPLTGELFF
many | TRBJ2-5 | TRBV29-1 | NA | TGCAGCGCATTACAGGGCCAAGAGACCCAGTACTTC | CSALQGQETQYF
NA | TRBJ1-1 | TRBV6-4 | TRBD1 | TGTGCCAGCAGTGACTCAGGGGGCGTGGGCACTGAAGCTTTCTTT | CASSDSGGVGTEAFF
NA | TRBJ2-2 | TRBV3-1 | NA | TGTGCCAGCAGCCACCCCGGTAGGGCCCAAGGAGGGGAGCTGTTTTTT | CASSHPGRAQGGELFF
NA | TRBJ2-2 | TRBV6-1 | TRBD1 | TGTGCCAGCAGTGACGGGACAGTGGGAAACACCGGGGAGCTGTTTTTT | CASSDGTVGNTGELFF
NA | TRBJ2-7 | TRBV9 | TRBD1 | TGTGCCAGCAGCGCGCTCCTGACAGGGTCTTTCTCCGAGCAGTACTTC | CASSALLTGSFSEQYF
many | TRBJ2-7 | TRBV28 | NA | TGTGCCAGCAGTTTAAACGGCTACGAGCAGTACTTC | CASSLNGYEQYF
few | TRBJ2-5 | TRBV7-9 | NA | TGTGCCAGCACCTTTAGCGGATCCCCCCAAGAGACCCAGTACTTC | CASTFSGSPQETQYF
many | TRBJ2-7 | TRBV7-9 | TRBD2 | TGTGCCAGCAGCCCCTGGGGACTAGTCGCCTACGAGCAGTACTTC | CASSPWGLVAYEQYF
NA | TRBJ2-7 | TRBV27 | TRBD1 | TGTGCCAGCAGTTTTCGGACAGGAGCCACCTACGAGCAGTACTTC | CASSFRTGATYEQYF
many | TRBJ1-1 | TRBV20-1 | NA | TGCAGTGCTAGCATTCAGGGTCTCGCGAAGAACACTGAAGCTTTCTTT | CSASIQGLAKNTEAFF
NA | TRBJ2-1 | TRBV20-1 | TRBD2 | TGCAGTGCTAGGGGGACTAGCGGGAAGGGTGAGCAGTTCTTC | CSARGTSGKGEQFF
NA | TRBJ2-3 | TRBV6-2/TRBV6-3 | NA | TGTGCCAGCATAATAGGGTGGGATACGCAGTATTTT | CASIIGWDTQYF
few | TRBJ2-1 | TRBV7-9 | NA | TGTGCCAGCAGCTTACAAGGAGGGCCACATGAGCAGTTCTTC | CASSLQGGPHEQFF
many | TRBJ2-1 | TRBV29-1 | TRBD2 | TGCAGCGGGGGGGGGACTAGCGGGCTACGCTTCTACAATGAGCAGTTCTTC | CSGGGTSGLRFYNEQFF
NA | TRBJ2-1 | TRBV20-1 | TRBD1 | TGCAGTGCTAGAACTCCGGACAGGGGGCTAGGAAATGAGCAGTTCTTC | CSARTPDRGLGNEQFF
NA | TRBJ2-2 | TRBV20-1 | TRBD1 | TGCAGTGCTAGCCGCCCGGACAGGACGTACACCGGGGAGCTGTTTTTT | CSASRPDRTYTGELFF
many | TRBJ1-6 | TRBV20-1 | NA | TGCAGTGCTTGGGATAATAATTCACCCCTCCACTTT | CSAWDNNSPLHF
NA | TRBJ1-2 | TRBV20-1 | TRBD1 | TGCAGTGCGGAAACAGGGGGCAACTATGGCTACACCTTC | CSAETGGNYGYTF
NA | TRBJ1-2 | TRBV20-1 | TRBD1 | TGCAGTGCTCCCTACATCGGGACAGCATTCTATGGCTACACCTTC | CSAPYIGTAFYGYTF
many | TRBJ2-7 | TRBV28 | NA | TGTGCCAGCAGTTTATTCGGAGTTTACGAGCAGTACTTC | CASSLFGVYEQYF
many | TRBJ1-2 | TRBV4-1 | NA | TGCGCCAGCAGCTCCCGGGAGGGCCGTGGCTACACCTTC | CASSSREGRGYTF
few | TRBJ2-1 | TRBV18 | NA | TGTGCCAGCTCACAGGCCCGGGGGCACAATGAGCAGTTCTTC | CASSQARGHNEQFF
many | TRBJ2-7 | TRBV18 | TRBD1 | TGTGCCAGCTCCAGAGACAGGGTCGAGCAGTACTTC | CASSRDRVEQYF
few | TRBJ2-2 | TRBV5-1 | TRBD1 | TGCGCCAGCAGCTTTCTGACAGGGCCGGGCACCGGGGAGCTGTTTTTT | CASSFLTGPGTGELFF